This T cell receptor (beta chain) came from a study of OX40 agonist ivuxolimab in advanced cancers. Study context: Cohort: 80% to 90% men, mean age 60, aged about 23 to 80. General study findings and limits: Expanded peripheral T-cell antigen specificity went undetermined.

Germline CDR1 reads MNHNS; CDR2 reads SASEGT. V was cut by 3 bases and J by 8 bases, with 22 bases left in between. The CDR3 covers 16 residues. Turning to this clone: Its antigen remains unidentified.

The table came from immunoSEQ multiplex PCR; TCRdb's copy has only in-frame clones and leaves some out. The sample holds about 61,000 clones, about 88% seen once. The sample here was CD4+ or CD8+ T cells sorted from blood, taken in a trial of the OX40 agonist ivuxolimab. The sequence came from an adult with an advanced solid tumor such as melanoma, head and neck, liver or kidney cancer. The chain couples TRBV6-1 to TRBJ1-2; perhaps TRBD1 as D (6 bases). The CDR3 spells CASSDRVDIIGGGYTF. In DNA form, the CDR3 reads TGTGCCAGCAGTGACAGGGTGGACATAATCGGGGGCGGCTACACCTTC.